This TCR beta chain originates from a study of blood T cell repertoires in COVID-19. Across the whole study: PBMCs, B-cell-depleted T cells, or T cells were the source of the cDNA or gDNA that made up the material.

Germline V CDR1 and CDR2: LNHDA, SQIVND (reference sequence). Germline trimming cut 8 bases from V and 6 bases from J; bases unmatched to any gene: 9. There are 15 residues in the CDR3. Study processing details: Amplifying reference gene primers gave estimates of nucleated cell counts. Libraries were prepared by immunoSEQ multiplex PCR; TCRdb keeps only in-frame clonotypes and omits some of them. V, J and clone size derive from that table, while D and trimming were established from the DNA sequence. The top ten clones hold under 2.5% of a sample with 86,000 or so clones, 91% of them seen once. Sequencing input: peripheral blood. The chain is built from TRBV19 and TRBJ2-2; 10 positions match TRBD1. This receptor was identified in a woman between 50 and 59 years old in a cohort sampled during active COVID-19. CDR3 DNA: TGTGCCAGTGGCCCCGGACAGGGGGGGCCCGGGGAGCTGTTTTTT. Protein: CASGPGQGGPGELFF.